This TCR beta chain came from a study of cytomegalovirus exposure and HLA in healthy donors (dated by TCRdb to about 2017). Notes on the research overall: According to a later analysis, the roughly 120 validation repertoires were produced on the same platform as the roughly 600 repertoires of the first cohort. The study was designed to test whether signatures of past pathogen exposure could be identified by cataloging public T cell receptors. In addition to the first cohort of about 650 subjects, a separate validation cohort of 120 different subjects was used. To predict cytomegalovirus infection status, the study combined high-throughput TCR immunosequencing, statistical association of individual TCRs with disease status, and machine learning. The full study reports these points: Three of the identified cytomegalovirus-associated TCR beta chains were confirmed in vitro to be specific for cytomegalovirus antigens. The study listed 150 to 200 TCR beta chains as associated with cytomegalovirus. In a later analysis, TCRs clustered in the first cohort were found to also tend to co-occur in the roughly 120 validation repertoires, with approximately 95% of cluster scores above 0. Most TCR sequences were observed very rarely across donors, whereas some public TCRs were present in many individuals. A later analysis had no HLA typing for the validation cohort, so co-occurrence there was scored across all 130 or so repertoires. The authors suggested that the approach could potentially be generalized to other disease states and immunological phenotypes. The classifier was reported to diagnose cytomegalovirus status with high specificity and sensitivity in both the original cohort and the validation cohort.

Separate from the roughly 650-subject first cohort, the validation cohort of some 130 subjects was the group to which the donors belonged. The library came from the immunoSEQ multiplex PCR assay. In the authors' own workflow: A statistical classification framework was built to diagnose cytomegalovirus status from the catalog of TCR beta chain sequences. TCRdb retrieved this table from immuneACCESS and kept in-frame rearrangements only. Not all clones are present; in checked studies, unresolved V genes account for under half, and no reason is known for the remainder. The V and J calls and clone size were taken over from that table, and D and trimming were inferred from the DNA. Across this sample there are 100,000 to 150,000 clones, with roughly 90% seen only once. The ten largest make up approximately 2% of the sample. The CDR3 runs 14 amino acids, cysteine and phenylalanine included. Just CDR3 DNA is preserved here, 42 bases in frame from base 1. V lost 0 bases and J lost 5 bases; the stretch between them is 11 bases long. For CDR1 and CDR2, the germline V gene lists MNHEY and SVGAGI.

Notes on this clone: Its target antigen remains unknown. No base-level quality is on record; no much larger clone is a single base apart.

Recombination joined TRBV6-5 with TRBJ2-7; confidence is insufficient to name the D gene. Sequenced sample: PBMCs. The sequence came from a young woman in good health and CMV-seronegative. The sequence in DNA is TGTGCCAGCAGTTACTCGGTGCAGGTTAACGAGCAGTACTTC. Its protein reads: CASSYSVQVNEQYF.